This paragraph reports one T cell receptor beta chain. Its antigen is undetermined. Method: immunoSEQ multiplex PCR; TCRdb's copy keeps in-frame clones and lacks some. The repertoire includes 90,000 to 120,000 clones, 92% of them detected once, and 8% to 9.5% sits in the top ten. The data were taken from a study of T cell responses to AZD1222 COVID-19 vaccine. Study-wide results and caveats: At 160-218 and 743-854, vaccine-associated CD4 TCRs were dominant, and they spanned spike.

Germline-derived CDR1 and CDR2 are KGHSH and LQKENI. This CDR3 comprises 12 residues. V shed 4 bases and J shed 2 bases, with 5 bases lying between them. The chain uses TRBV18 and TRBJ2-5; D not certain. This clonotype was obtained from an adult who received the AZD1222 COVID-19 vaccine. The sample was peripheral blood, taken 28 days after the second AZD1222 dose. The CDR3 protein is CASSRPQETQYF. The CDR3 region has the DNA TGTGCCAGCTCACGACCACAAGAGACCCAGTACTTC.